The present T cell receptor beta chain was sequenced within a study of CD8 T cells in ankylosing spondylitis. By quantitative 5'-RACE with molecular barcodes, the TCR beta libraries were made. Each CDR3 protein gets one entry after TCRdb re-called the 5' RACE reads with MiXCR. Counted here are 100,000 or so distinct CDR3 sequences, approximately 9.6% occurring once; the ten biggest clones make up approximately 30%. A word on this clonotype: Antigen specificity is unknown.

The CDR3 runs 13 residues. V lost 3 bases, J lost 4 bases, and 8 bases lay in between. Germline assignment: CDR1 MGHDK and CDR2 SYGVNS. Findings and limits, study-wide: Disease-linked clones were CD8+ and relatively rare in peripheral blood. Among TCR beta sequences, a motif of eight or nine highly homologous variants appeared characteristic of ankylosing spondylitis blood.

Sequencing input: blood, either unsorted or a sorted T cell fraction (not recorded which). The clonotype originates from a male donor with ankylosing spondylitis. The chain links TRBV25-1 to TRBJ2-3, with D uncertain. CDR3 amino acids: CASSEDGPDTQYF. The CDR3, as DNA: TGTGCCAGCAGTGAGGACGGGCCAGATACGCAGTATTTT.